These 19 T cell receptor beta chains were sequenced from one sample in a study of blood T cell repertoires in COVID-19. The assay was immunoSEQ multiplex PCR, and TCRdb's table has in-frame clones only and misses some. Here the sample spans under 150,000 clones, approximately 83% being singletons. Sequenced sample: peripheral blood. The receptors here all came from a man between 35 and 55 years old with active or convalescent COVID-19.

The CDR3 reads CASSRTAPRDWGNNEQFF. CDR3 nucleotides: TGTGCCAGCAGCCGGACCGCGCCCCGGGACTGGGGGAACAATGAGCAGTTCTTC. The chain combines TRBV7-3 with TRBJ2-1; tentatively, D is TRBD2 (6 bases). The CDR3 sequence is 18 residues long. Germline V CDR1 and CDR2: SGHTA, FQGTGA. V was clipped by 5 bases and J by 5 bases, with 25 bases between them.

The CDR3 DNA follows: TGTGCCAGCAGCAGGGGACAGGGAAGGAACACTGAAGCTTTCTTT. Its protein product is CASSRGQGRNTEAFF. The V call is TRBV7-2, the J call TRBJ1-1; 9 positions agree with TRBD1. Germline CDR1 and CDR2: SGHTA and FQGNSA. This CDR3 spans 15 amino acids. With V trimmed by 5 bases and J by 1 base, 5 bases remained unmatched.

V usage is TRBV12-3 or TRBV12-4 and J usage is TRBJ2-5; no clear D gene. This CDR3 contains 13 residues. V lost 0 bases, J lost 5 bases, and 7 bases lay in between. The CDR3 loop reads CASSLALRETQYF. CDR3 DNA sequence: TGTGCCAGCAGTTTAGCGCTTCGGGAGACCCAGTACTTC.

This clone has a handful of counts. The gene calls are TRBV13 and TRBJ1-1; TRBD1 agrees at 11 bases. The CDR3 has 15 amino acids. The V gene end was trimmed by 5 bases and the J gene end by 4 bases; junction bases not matched to a gene: 6. Germline V gene data show CDR1 as PRHDT and CDR2 as FYEKMQ (reference sequence). The CDR3 DNA is TGTGCCAGCAGCCTGGACAGGGGGCGTACCACTGAAGCTTTCTTT. Translating it yields CASSLDRGRTTEAFF.

CDR3 amino acids: CASSLYQETQYF. The CDR3 coding sequence is TGCGCCAGCAGCCTATACCAAGAGACCCAGTACTTC. This rearrangement joins TRBV5-1 to TRBJ2-5, with no clear D. Trimming removed 4 bases from V and 0 bases from J, with 4 bases in between. CDR1 is SGHRS and CDR2 is YFSETQ in the germline V gene. The CDR3 is made up of 12 amino acids.

The V and J genes are TRBV9 and TRBJ2-2; perhaps TRBD1 as D (5 bases). The CDR3 loop spans 16 amino acids. Germline V gene lookup returns CDR1 SGDLS and CDR2 YYNGEE. The V and J ends lost 2 bases and 4 bases respectively, with 15 bases between them. The CDR3 region is CASSVLPPQATGELFF. DNA of the CDR3: TGTGCCAGCAGCGTCTTACCGCCACAGGCCACCGGGGAGCTGTTTTTT.

The CDR3 loop reads CASSRDRGTEAFF. The CDR3 nucleotides read TGTGCCAGCAGTCGGGACAGGGGAACTGAAGCTTTCTTT. V usage is TRBV6-5 and J usage is TRBJ1-1, with 10 bases that match TRBD1. Germline CDR1 MNHEY, CDR2 SVGAGI. This CDR3 is 13 amino acids long. J gave up 5 bases and V 5 bases, and 2 bases lay outside the gene matches.

The rearrangement joins TRBV6-5 to TRBJ1-4, with 7 bases that match TRBD1. The CDR3 has 15 residues. The germline CDR1 and CDR2 sequences are MNHEY and SVGAGI. V lost 2 bases and J lost 5; bases outside the gene matches: 5. The chain's CDR3 is CASSYDRAGNEKLFF. The DNA of the CDR3 is TGTGCCAGCAGTTACGACAGGGCCGGGAATGAAAAACTGTTTTTT.

This chain links TRBV6-6 with TRBJ2-7; D is possibly TRBD2 (6 bases). The CDR3 extends over 13 amino acids. V was clipped by 7 bases and J by 4 bases, with 14 bases between them. CDR1 is MNHNY, CDR2 SVGAGI, per germline (reference sequence). The CDR3 coding sequence is TGTGCCAGCACCCGCGGGGCAAGATACGAGCAGTACTTC. Amino acids: CASTRGARYEQYF.

V gene TRBV12-5 combines with J gene TRBJ1-1; tentative D call: TRBD1 (5 bases). The germline gives CDR1 LGHNT, CDR2 FRNRAP. With 6 bases removed from V and 1 base from J, the gap between germline ends came to 9 bases. The CDR3 covers 13 residues. For the CDR3, the DNA is TGTGCTAGTGGACCCCAGGGGAACACTGAAGCTTTCTTT. Protein sequence: CASGPQGNTEAFF. The variable domain in full, completed from reference TRBV12-5 and TRBJ1-1, reads DARVTQTPRHKVTEMGQEVTMRCQPILGHNTVFWYRQTMMQGLELLAYFRNRAPLDDSGMPKDRFSAEMPDATLATLKIQPSEPRDSAVYFCASGPQGNTEAFFGQGTRLTVV.

This clone was seen more than once but under ten times. The chain couples TRBV14 to TRBJ1-2; 9 positions match TRBD1. V was clipped by 4 bases and J by 5 bases; unmatched bases: 2. This CDR3 comprises 13 residues. CDR1 and CDR2 (germline): SGHDN, FVKESK. The CDR3: CASSRDRGYGYTF. The CDR3 nucleotides are TGTGCCAGCAGCCGTGACAGGGGGTATGGCTACACCTTC.

The rearrangement joins TRBV10-3 to TRBJ2-3; D uncertain. Germline CDR1 ENHRY, CDR2 SYGVKD. Between the trimmed V and J ends, which lost 4 bases and 3 bases, there was a span of 17 bases. The CDR3 is 16 amino acids. CDR3 coding DNA: TGTGCCATCAGTGCCTCTGGGCGAACGGTGACAGATACGCAGTATTTT. This translates into CAISASGRTVTDTQYF.

This rearrangement joins TRBV5-1 to TRBJ2-5; 9 positions match TRBD1. There are 13 residues in the CDR3. V gave up 3 bases and J gave up 5 bases; unmatched junction bases: 2. Germline CDR1 is SGHRS and CDR2 is YFSETQ. In nucleotides, the CDR3 is TGCGCCAGCAGCTCCGGGACAGGGGAGACCCAGTACTTC. As protein: CASSSGTGETQYF.

The J gene is TRBJ2-7, the V gene TRBV5-1; 7 bases align to TRBD1. V trimming: 3 bases; J trimming: 0 bases; junction bases outside the gene matches: 3. Germline V gives CDR1 SGHRS, CDR2 YFSETQ. The CDR3 totals 14 residues. CDR3 loop: CASSSGDSSYEQYF. DNA for the CDR3: TGCGCCAGCAGCTCCGGGGACAGCTCCTACGAGCAGTACTTC.

This chain joins TRBV9 and TRBJ2-5, with TRBD2 identical over 7 bases. V was clipped by 3 bases and J by 2 bases; unmatched bases: 1. Germline CDR1 reads SGDLS; CDR2 reads YYNGEE. The CDR3 totals 13 residues. The CDR3 DNA sequence: TGTGCCAGCAGCGCGCGGGGGCAAGAGACCCAGTACTTC. Its translation: CASSARGQETQYF. Complete variable domain (other parts from reference TRBV9 and TRBJ2-5): DSGVTQTPKHLITATGQRVTLRCSPRSGDLSVYWYQQSLDQGLQFLIQYYNGEERAKGNILERFSAQQFPDLHSELNLSSLELGDSALYFCASSARGQETQYFGPGTRLLVL.

This sequence joins TRBV2 and TRBJ1-2; TRBD1 aligns across 8 bases. The CDR3 sequence is 13 residues long. Germline V gene sequence: CDR1 SNHLY, CDR2 FYNNEI. J was trimmed by 8 bases and V by 3 bases; bases with no gene match: 5. CDR3 protein: CASSDSRQGGYTF. DNA for the CDR3: TGTGCCAGCAGTGATTCACGACAGGGGGGCTACACCTTC.

The rearrangement joins TRBV10-2 to TRBJ1-3; D call uncertain. V was shortened by 2 bases and J by 4 bases, with 3 bases between the two germline ends. CDR3 size: 12 residues. Germline loops: CDR1 WSHSY, CDR2 SAAADI. CDR3 coding DNA: TGCGCCAGCAGTGAGGCGGGAAACACCATATATTTT. Translating gives CASSEAGNTIYF.

The chain recombines TRBV6-4 with TRBJ2-1; 10 bases match TRBD2. In germline, CDR1 is MRHNA, CDR2 SNTAGT. The CDR3 consists of 16 residues. The ends lost 0 bases at V and 4 bases at J; junction bases unmatched: 3. Here the CDR3 DNA reads TGTGCCAGCAGTGACTCGATACTAGCGGGGTACAATGAGCAGTTCTTC. This codes for CASSDSILAGYNEQFF.

The genes are TRBV29-1 and TRBJ1-5; a weak D match, TRBD1 (6 bases). The CDR3 sequence is 13 residues long. Germline-derived CDR1 and CDR2 are SQVTM and ANQGSEA. The V and J ends lost 4 bases and 5 bases respectively, with 12 bases between them. In nucleotides, the CDR3 is TGCAGCGTTGCGTCAGGGGTAGATCAGCCCCAGCATTTT. Its protein product is CSVASGVDQPQHF. Variable domain in full (rest from reference TRBV29-1 and TRBJ1-5): SAVISQKPSRDICQRGTSLTIQCQVDSQVTMMFWYRQQPGQSLTLIATANQGSEATYESGFVIDKFPISRPNLTFSTLTVSNMSPEDSSIYLCSVASGVDQPQHFGDGTRLSIL.